The clone carrying this T cell receptor beta chain was seen ten or more times. This specimen comes from a study of regulatory T cells in long-lasting Graves disease. Construction of TCR beta libraries relied on iRepertoire HTBI primers and on Arm-PCR targeting CDR3 regions. One entry per CDR3 protein, called by TCRdb with MiXCR from the multiplex PCR reads. This repertoire shows 400,000 to 500,000 distinct CDR3 sequences, 14% found once; its top ten account for roughly a sixth. The CDR3 is 11 residues long. Germline-derived CDR1 and CDR2 are MDHEN and SYDVKM. Trimming removed 4 bases from V and 4 bases from J, with 5 bases in between. Described time point: newly diagnosed GD, antithyroid drugs for less than 3 months. After RNA was extracted from PBMCs, the TCR library was made from it. Patients came from an endocrinology department in Xi'an, China. These data were also filed under a second study, of T cells in Graves' hyperthyroidism and ophthalmopathy. That study adds: Carried out on the TCR CDR3, a first-round RT-PCR used the HTBI primer set.

The V and J genes are TRBV28 and TRBJ2-7; D is undetermined. Sample: peripheral blood mononuclear cells (PBMCs), taken at new diagnosis, from a patient treated with antithyroid drugs. The clonotype originates from a woman aged 50 to 60 with Graves disease. For the CDR3, the DNA is TGTGCCAGCAGTTACATTTACGAGCAGTACTTC. Translating it yields CASSYIYEQYF.